Listed here are 24 T cell receptor beta chains from one sample, sequenced in a study of cytomegalovirus exposure and HLA in healthy donors. The table came from immunoSEQ multiplex PCR; TCRdb's copy has only in-frame clones and leaves some out. The sample records more than 140,000 clones, 85% to 90% being singletons. Sequencing was done on a sample of PBMCs. The receptors stem from a woman between 18 and 29 years old in good health and CMV-seropositive.

J is TRBJ2-7 and V is TRBV28; 13 bases are shared with TRBD2. Germline assignment: CDR1 MDHEN and CDR2 SYDVKM. The CDR3 has 18 residues. The V segment lost 5 bases and the J segment 5 bases; nucleotides outside the gene matches: 15. The CDR3 loop is CASSPPGLAGVRYDEQYF. The CDR3 coding sequence is TGTGCCAGCAGTCCACCAGGACTAGCGGGAGTACGATACGACGAGCAGTACTTC.

This clone was observed a handful of times. The V and J genes are TRBV5-1 and TRBJ1-2; D is undetermined. The CDR3 consists of 11 residues. In germline, CDR1 is SGHRS, CDR2 YFSETQ. V was cut by 9 bases and J by 0 bases, with 6 bases left in between. The CDR3 nucleotides read TGCGCCACCAAAACTAACTATGGCTACACCTTC. It specifies CATKTNYGYTF.

The chain is built from TRBV5-4 and TRBJ1-1; 9 bases agree with TRBD1. The CDR3 runs 12 residues. The trim removed 5 bases at V and 7 bases at J, leaving 3 bases unmatched. Germline V gene lookup returns CDR1 SGHNT and CDR2 YYREEE (reference sequence). CDR3 coding DNA: TGTGCCAGCAGTCTGGACAGGGGTGAAGCTTTCTTT. It encodes CASSLDRGEAFF.

This clone was counted once. J is TRBJ2-7 and V is TRBV11-2; weak D call: TRBD2 (6 bases). The V end was cut by 5 bases, the J end by 1 base, with 12 bases between. The CDR3 contains 14 residues. The germline gives CDR1 SGHAT, CDR2 FQNNGV. CDR3 coding DNA: TGTGCCAGCAGCGTGGGACTTCAATCCTACGAGCAGTACTTC. Protein product: CASSVGLQSYEQYF.

The chain links TRBV5-4 to TRBJ2-4; 9 bases match TRBD1. V was clipped by 4 bases and J by 4 bases; unmatched bases: 9. The CDR3 covers 16 residues. In germline, CDR1 is SGHNT, CDR2 YYREEE (reference sequence). CDR3 region: CASSTPGTGKKNIQYF. As DNA, the CDR3 is TGTGCCAGCAGCACTCCCGGGACAGGGAAAAAAAACATTCAGTACTTC.

This clone turned up a few times. The chain combines TRBV28 with TRBJ2-2; D remains ambiguous. The CDR3 is 13 residues long. Looked up from germline, CDR1 is MDHEN and CDR2 is SYDVKM. V shed 6 bases and J shed 0 bases, with 5 bases lying between them. The CDR3 coding sequence is TGTGCCAGCAGACATCCGAACACCGGGGAGCTGTTTTTT. This gives the protein CASRHPNTGELFF.

V is TRBV7-6 and J is TRBJ2-2, with 7 bases lining up with TRBD1. This CDR3 comprises 14 residues. Trimming took 1 base from V and 6 from J; bases not matched to a gene: 2. Germline V lookup: CDR1 SGHVS, CDR2 FNYEAQ. The CDR3 DNA follows: TGTGCCAGCAGCTTAGTGCAGGGGGCCGGGGAGCTGTTTTTT. Translation gives CASSLVQGAGELFF.

The chain recombines TRBV4-2 with TRBJ2-1, with TRBD2 identical over 7 bases. The CDR3 is 13 residues long. The V and J ends lost 1 base and 13 bases, in that order; junction bases with no gene match: 7. Germline CDR1 and CDR2: LGHNA and YNFKEQ. CDR3 sequence (DNA): TGTGCCAGCAGCCAAGGGGGGACTACACCCCAGTTCTTC. This codes for CASSQGGTTPQFF.

This rearrangement joins TRBV5-4 to TRBJ1-4; D is possibly TRBD1 (6 bases). CDR3 length: 15 amino acids. V lost 4 bases to trimming and J lost 8 bases, with 18 bases between them. Germline loops: CDR1 SGHNT, CDR2 YYREEE (reference sequence). CDR3 coding DNA: TGTGCCAGCAGCAGGGAACAGGGCCCCACGGAAAAACTGTTTTTT. Translating gives CASSREQGPTEKLFF.

This clone appeared a single time. This rearrangement joins TRBV29-1 to TRBJ1-1, with TRBD1 as a possible D gene (5 bases). The CDR3 consists of 15 residues. Germline values: CDR1 SQVTM, CDR2 ANQGSEA. Trimming cost V 1 base and J 4 bases, with 16 bases left between them. CDR3 in DNA: TGCAGCGTTGAAGGGTTGGGGGGGGTGAGCACTGAAGCTTTCTTT. This gives the protein CSVEGLGGVSTEAFF.

This rearrangement joins TRBV6-5 to TRBJ1-1; tentative D call: TRBD1 (6 bases). Between the trimmed V and J ends, which lost 7 bases and 2 bases, there was a span of 17 bases. The CDR3 totals 15 residues. Germline CDR1 reads MNHEY; CDR2 reads SVGAGI. The CDR3 protein is CASIITTGANTEAFF. The CDR3 DNA reads as TGTGCCAGCATCATTACGACAGGAGCCAACACTGAAGCTTTCTTT.

This chain joins TRBV6-1 and TRBJ2-7; no clear D gene. The germline CDR1 and CDR2 sequences are MNHNS and SASEGT. The CDR3 extends over 11 amino acids. Trimming took 8 bases from V and 4 from J, leaving 9 bases between them. The CDR3 sequence is CASRHLYEQYF. CDR3 nucleotide sequence: TGTGCCAGCCGACATCTTTACGAGCAGTACTTC.

This clone appeared a few times. The chain is built from TRBV30 and TRBJ2-2; possibly TRBD1 for D (5 bases). Germline CDR1 reads GTSNPN; CDR2 reads SVGIG (reference sequence). Trimming cost V 5 bases and J 2 bases, with 6 bases left between them. This CDR3 has 12 residues. For the CDR3, the DNA is TGTGCCTGGGGACAAAACACCGGGGAGCTGTTTTTT. Translation: CAWGQNTGELFF.

The chain carries TRBV29-1 and TRBJ2-3; TRBD2 matches at 10 bases. The CDR3 runs to 14 residues. V shed 2 bases, J shed 6 bases, and the junction held 5 bases outside the gene matches. Germline CDR1 is SQVTM and CDR2 is ANQGSEA. The CDR3 DNA is TGCAGCGTTGAACCTAGCGGGAGTACCGATACGCAGTATTTT. Translated, it gives CSVEPSGSTDTQYF.

This rearrangement joins TRBV28 to TRBJ1-2; D call uncertain. This CDR3 contains 15 residues. Germline-derived CDR1 and CDR2 are MDHEN and SYDVKM. The V end lost 2 bases, the J end lost 4 bases, and 14 bases lay between the germline ends. As DNA, the CDR3 is TGTGCCAGCAGTTTAGGCCTCGGGGAGATCTATGGCTACACCTTC. Translation gives CASSLGLGEIYGYTF.

The count of this clone is one. The rearrangement uses TRBV29-1 and TRBJ2-2; possible D gene TRBD1, 5 bases. Germline assignment: CDR1 SQVTM and CDR2 ANQGSEA. The CDR3 length is 13 residues. The V end lost 3 bases, the J end lost 3 bases, and 8 bases lay between the germline ends. DNA of the CDR3: TGCAGCGTTGAGGGGCACTACACCGGGGAGCTGTTTTTT. Translating it yields CSVEGHYTGELFF.

The gene calls are TRBV6-6 and TRBJ1-2, with no clear D. Trimming shortened V by 2 bases and J by 12 bases, and 19 bases separated the two germline ends. The length of the CDR3 is 14 residues. CDR1 and CDR2 from the germline V gene are MNHNY and SVGAGI (reference sequence). CDR3 sequence: CASSYGRLEGGHTF. CDR3 DNA sequence: TGTGCCAGCAGTTACGGGAGACTAGAAGGCGGGCACACCTTC.

In this sample, this clone turned up a few times. This chain connects TRBV19 to TRBJ2-2; D call uncertain. The length of the CDR3 is 14 residues. V was shortened by 3 bases and J by 8 bases, with 13 bases between the two germline ends. Germline lookup yields CDR1 LNHDA and CDR2 SQIVND (reference sequence). CDR3 region: CASSMYIWAGELFF. In DNA, the CDR3 is TGTGCCAGTAGTATGTACATTTGGGCTGGGGAGCTGTTTTTT. The complete variable domain, with remaining parts taken from reference TRBV19 and TRBJ2-2, reads DGGITQSPKYLFRKEGQNVTLSCEQNLNHDAMYWYRQDPGQGLRLIYYSQIVNDFQKGDIAEGYSVSREKKESFPLTVTSAQKNPTAFYLCASSMYIWAGELFFGEGSRLTVL.

This rearrangement joins TRBV6-1 to TRBJ2-1; 12 bases map to TRBD2. The CDR3 runs to 15 residues. V lost 6 bases, J lost 8 bases, and 8 bases stayed unmatched. Germline CDR1 MNHNS, CDR2 SASEGT. The CDR3 nucleotides read TGTGCCAGCAGCCCGACTAGCGGGAGTATCGATGAGCAGTTCTTC. Translated: CASSPTSGSIDEQFF.

The chain uses TRBV11-2 and TRBJ1-2; D is unclear. CDR1 and CDR2 (germline): SGHAT, FQNNGV. The V end was cut by 0 bases, the J end by 3 bases, with 8 bases between. The CDR3 totals 14 residues. CDR3 residues: CASSLERGDYGYTF. CDR3 DNA: TGTGCCAGCAGCTTAGAACGGGGTGACTATGGCTACACCTTC.

This chain joins TRBV10-3 and TRBJ2-5, with a tentative D call TRBD1 (5 bases). CDR3 length: 16 amino acids. In germline, CDR1 is ENHRY, CDR2 SYGVKD. V was shortened by 5 bases and J by 0 bases, with 16 bases between the two germline ends. The CDR3 loop is CAISRQNVGNQETQYF. CDR3 DNA sequence: TGTGCCATCAGTCGACAGAACGTTGGGAACCAAGAGACCCAGTACTTC.

V usage is TRBV25-1 and J usage is TRBJ2-7; 8 bases agree with TRBD1. The CDR3 runs to 13 residues. Germline V lookup: CDR1 MGHDK, CDR2 SYGVNS. Germline trimming cut 6 bases from V and 5 bases from J; bases unmatched to any gene: 6. The CDR3 DNA sequence: TGTGCCAGCAGCCGGACAGGGCTTGACGAGCAGTACTTC. This gives the protein CASSRTGLDEQYF.

The chain couples TRBV27 to TRBJ2-1, with TRBD2 matching over 11 bases. V was pared by 3 bases and J by 5 bases, with 3 bases of the junction left unmatched. This CDR3 has 15 residues. Germline CDR1 is MNHEY and CDR2 is SMNVEV (reference sequence). CDR3 nucleotide sequence: TGTGCCAGCAGTTTGGTAGCGGGAGGGAACAATGAGCAGTTCTTC. It translates to CASSLVAGGNNEQFF.

This chain uses TRBV7-9 with TRBJ2-7; weak D call: TRBD2 (6 bases). The V end lost 5 bases, the J end lost 1 base, and 21 bases lay between the germline ends. CDR1 and CDR2 (germline): SEHNR, FQNEAQ (reference sequence). The CDR3 length is 17 residues. CDR3 region: CASSPTRGGQESYEQYF. The CDR3 nucleotides read TGTGCCAGCAGCCCCACGCGGGGAGGTCAGGAATCCTACGAGCAGTACTTC.